The entry that follows covers one TCR beta chain sequence. The specificity of this receptor is unknown. Qualities for individual bases were not recorded, and no much larger clone is one base off. Other DNA sequences of this sample code for an identical CDR3. These data originate in a study of cytomegalovirus exposure and HLA in healthy donors (dated by TCRdb to the late 2010s). Context from the whole study: An earlier analysis of 550 to 700 of the donors reported 250 to 300 Gb of sequence data and 120 million or so unique TCR beta sequences from roughly 200 million T cells. An early release covering more than 500 HLA-typed donors comprised 300 to 350 gigabases of sequencing data and roughly 86 million unique TCR sequences. Of the 398 genotyped donors, approximately 80% fell in the genetic ancestry cluster associated with self-reported Caucasian donors. The study was designed to test whether signatures of past pathogen exposure could be identified by cataloging public T cell receptors. The study profiled the T cell repertoires of 500 to 800 subjects by immunosequencing and related them to cytomegalovirus serostatus. Besides the first cohort of 666 subjects, a separate validation cohort made up of about 120 different subjects was used. The study combined high-throughput TCR immunosequencing, statistical association of individual TCRs with disease status, and machine learning to predict cytomegalovirus infection status. In a later analysis, previously published TCR beta repertoires from 550 to 700 donors were re-analyzed and high-resolution HLA genotyping was added so that TCR occurrence patterns could be studied. The later analysis used no new phenotypic data to find candidate immune exposures, relying instead on TCR beta sequences and their occurrence across donors. An earlier analysis of 450 to 750 of the donors used high-throughput TCR beta sequencing to judge whether each TCR beta V gene segment behaved as functional or pseudogenic. Donor age, sex, ethnicity and CMV serostatus were collected together with the repertoire data. In a later genetic analysis, genome-wide SNP genotypes for about three fifths of the roughly 670 donors were used, and that subset was treated as a discovery cohort. All discovery cohort repertoires had been generated on a single sequencing platform. Both class I and class II loci were covered by HLA typing, at four-digit resolution. The number of donors typed differed by locus, with about 620-630 for A, B, C, DRB1 and DQB1, approximately 500 for DQA1, 600 to 610 for DPA1, and under 490 for DPB1. Five DR-DQ haplotypes were treated as single units for association and clustering because of strong linkage in the cohort. Across 300 to 400 genotyped donors of the cohort, an average of approximately 240,000 unique TCR beta nucleotide sequences per donor were sequenced, and roughly 18% of those sequences were non-productive. Overall study outcomes, separate from this receptor: Because HLA typing was missing for some donors at each locus, association tests included only the typed subset. In a later analysis, TCR association rates were found to vary across HLA loci, with the most associated TCRs seen for DRB1 alleles and the fewest for HLA-C alleles. Linkage disequilibrium might explain the correlated functional status among segregating V segments, but an unknown experimental factor could not be ruled out. The study listed 150 to 200 TCR beta chains as associated with cytomegalovirus. A later genetic analysis reported fewer N-insertions in productive TCRs among donors in an Asian-associated ancestry cluster than the approximately 700-donor mean. Immune exposure information for the cohort was limited to CMV serostatus. The earlier analysis of a few hundred of the donors excluded roughly 17 rarely observed V segments, including chromosome 9 orphons, because counts were too low. In a later analysis, most CMV-associated TCR beta chains were found to appear HLA-restricted, with HLA associations seemingly driven largely by CMV exposure. In a later analysis, HLA-associated TCR beta chains were found to be more clonally expanded and to have lower generation probabilities than equally common non-associated chains. A cluster of highly shared sequence variants was judged likely to be a technical artifact of the sequencing pipeline. At a false discovery rate of 0.05, a later analysis linked 16,000 or so TCR beta sequences to specific HLA alleles. The authors suggested that the approach could potentially be extended to other disease states and immunological phenotypes. Broadly in line with IMGT annotations, most TCR beta V segments showed up in productive rearrangements about 87% or about 30% of the time in an earlier analysis of several hundred of the donors. Across donors, most TCR sequences were observed very rarely, whereas some public TCRs were present in many individuals. The classifier was reported to diagnose cytomegalovirus status with high specificity and sensitivity in both the original and validation cohorts. According to a later analysis, parvovirus B19, influenza, CMV and Epstein-Barr virus appeared linked to several top co-occurrence clusters. V-gene and J-gene trimming of TCR beta chains was associated with a missense DCLRE1C variant in a later genetic analysis, and the association was replicated in an independent cohort. In vitro tests confirmed that three of the cytomegalovirus-associated TCR beta chains recognize cytomegalovirus antigens. Only TCR beta chains were sequenced in this cohort, and the absence of alpha or paired-chain data limited detectable features. Assigning TCR associations to individual alleles was difficult when HLA alleles, especially DR and DQ, strongly co-occurred. A further reported finding was that TCR beta sequences accurately predicted the HLA-A and HLA-B alleles for most subjects in the first cohort. Roughly uniform sequencing depth across donors was assumed in presence/absence analyses, although this assumption may not hold.

Library creation used the immunoSEQ multiplex PCR assay. For the multiplex PCR, a mixture combining 60 forward primers for TCR Vbeta segments and 13 reverse primers for TCR Jbeta segments was used. Amplification of the CDR3 region of rearranged TCR beta genes was performed with a multiplex PCR assay on genomic DNA. Amplified TCR beta libraries were sequenced as 87-base-pair reads on the Illumina HiSeq System. Per the original workflow: In a later analysis, around 80 million unique TCR beta chains were counted across the 690 or so repertoires, and roughly 11 million of these chains were shared by at least two donors. A nearest-neighbor algorithm error-corrected the raw reads and collapsed the reads into unique sequences, merging closely related sequences to remove PCR and sequencing errors. Alignment of CDR3 sequences to IMGT reference sequences was used to assign V, D and J gene segments. Each retained sequence needed at least a six-nucleotide match to both a V gene segment and a J gene segment. A rearrangement counted as productive if the CDR3 had no stop codons and remained in frame with V and J, and every other rearrangement counted as non-productive. CDR3 was defined by IMGT convention, running from the second conserved V-encoded cysteine to the conserved J-encoded phenylalanine. Sequences without an unambiguous match to a single V gene segment were excluded from the earlier analysis of over 500 of the donors. In an earlier analysis of about 590 of the donors, a V segment was called functional when productive rearrangements were above 56.7%, and segregating when the standard deviation between donors exceeded 5%. A statistical classification framework was built for diagnosing cytomegalovirus status from the catalog of TCR beta chain sequences. In a later analysis, V and J genes were assigned by comparing TCR nucleotide sequences against IMGT/GENE-DB human TR gene sequences. A later analysis assigned CDR3 sequences and most-parsimonious VDJ recombination scenarios with the TCRdist pipeline. In a later analysis, each TCR beta chain was defined by its CDR3 amino acid sequence together with its V-gene family, and reads lacking a unique V-gene family were excluded. In a later analysis, a few hundred highly shared, low-generation-probability nucleotide sequences were removed to address suspected cross-contamination and a sequencing artifact. In a later analysis, a clonal expansion index for each public chain was calculated from normalized within-repertoire ranks of inferred template counts. In a later analysis, generation probabilities were computed using a VDJ recombination model fitted to out-of-frame rearrangements, and the results were checked against IGoR. Hypergeometric tests were used in a later analysis to score TCR-TCR, TCR-HLA and TCR-CMV co-occurrence, with a repertoire-size bias correction applied to the TCR pairs. In a later analysis, false discovery rates were estimated by permuting HLA or CMV assignments 20 times. A later analysis grouped co-occurring TCRs with DBSCAN, adding TCRdist sequence similarity when clustering within HLA-allele-positive subsets. Co-occurrence clustering excluded repertoires with fewer than 30,000 or more than 120,000 public chains, plus five with anomalous nucleotide sharing. TCRdb provides this immuneACCESS table in a form limited to in-frame rearrangements. Some clones are lacking; in checked studies, under half of them reflect an unresolved V gene, and why the rest are absent is not known. The V and J calls and clone size come from that table; D and trimming were worked out from the DNA. This sample gives 150,000 to 200,000 clones in total; 87% of them show up just once. The ten largest account for about 1% of the sample.

The cohort comprised 710 or so healthy bone marrow donors. All cohort members were sampled while nominally healthy, although unrecorded immune exposures were likely present. The donor tested CMV seronegative and was one of the 352 seronegative cohort members. Every donor gave a peripheral blood sample, and the peripheral blood mononuclear cells from that sample were used for TCR beta sequencing. Genomic DNA was extracted from the blood cell samples with the Qiagen DNeasy Blood Extraction Kit. This receptor was obtained from a boy aged 2 to 10 in good health and CMV-seronegative. The sample consisted of PBMCs.

This receptor carries the CDR3 CASSPDRGLNYGYTF. The base sequence is TGTGCCAGCAGCCCCGACAGGGGACTTAACTATGGCTACACCTTC. The rearrangement combines TRBV5-6 with TRBJ1-2, with 8 junctional bases fitting TRBD1. The CDR3 starts with the cysteine, ends with the phenylalanine, and has 15 residues. The retained sequence is limited to the CDR3, 45 bases, with the frame set at the first base. The germline V gene specifies SGHDT as CDR1 and YYEEEE as CDR2. Trimmed from V: 4 bases; trimmed from J: 1 base; junction bases lacking a gene match: 6.